One T cell receptor beta chain is described in this entry. Authors' methods: By means of reference gene primer amplification, nucleated cell counts were estimated. Here immunoSEQ multiplex PCR was the method, and the copy in TCRdb shows in-frame clones only, minus some. That table is the source of V, J and clone size, and D and trimming were worked out from the DNA. The data hold about 150,000 clones, with almost 85% observed a single time. These data are taken from a study of blood T cell repertoires in COVID-19. Germline V gives CDR1 MNHEY, CDR2 SVGAGI. Trimming removed 7 bases from V and 6 bases from J; junction bases left unmatched: 10. CDR3 length: 14 residues.

V and J are TRBV6-5 and TRBJ2-7; 9 nucleotides agree with TRBD1. This receptor was taken from a human donor with acute or convalescent COVID-19. The donor label of this sample is uncertain. Sequenced: peripheral blood. The chain's CDR3 is CASTSMGQGSEQYF. For the CDR3, the DNA is TGTGCCAGCACCTCAATGGGACAGGGAAGCGAGCAGTACTTC.